This is a list of T cell receptor beta chains from one sample in a study of T cells in Graves' hyperthyroidism and ophthalmopathy. TCRdb itself ran the multiplex PCR reads through MiXCR, one entry per CDR3 protein. In the table there are some 380,000 distinct CDR3 sequences, approximately 12% of which are singletons. Source material: blood. Source of these receptors: a man aged 30 to 39 with Graves' hyperthyroidism that later progressed to Graves' ophthalmopathy. Each CDR3 is given with its conserved first and last residue. D genes are given only for firm matches. For some rows the clone size is stated as once, few or many, or as a class when expanded; others skip it.

j_gene: TRBJ2-1
v_gene: TRBV20-1
d_gene: TRBD1
abundance: many
CDR3nt: TGCAGTGCTAGTTGGTTTAGGGCGGACAGGGTCTCCAATGAGCAGTTCTTC
CDR3aa: CSASWFRADRVSNEQFF

j_gene: TRBJ2-1
v_gene: TRBV7-9
d_gene: TRBD2
abundance: many
CDR3nt: TGTGCCAGCAGCTTAGTAGTGCTAGCGGGGGCCCAATACAATGAGCAGTTCTTC
CDR3aa: CASSLVVLAGAQYNEQFF

j_gene: TRBJ2-3
v_gene: TRBV7-9
d_gene: TRBD1
abundance: few
CDR3nt: TGTGCCAGCAGTTCCAGTCAGGGGGCGGTAGATACGCAGTATTTT
CDR3aa: CASSSSQGAVDTQYF

j_gene: TRBJ1-1
v_gene: TRBV20-1
d_gene: -
abundance: medium-sized
CDR3nt: TGCAGTGTTCGAGGGGAAGGAGACACTGAAGCTTTCTTT
CDR3aa: CSVRGEGDTEAFF

j_gene: TRBJ1-3
v_gene: TRBV28
d_gene: -
abundance: many
CDR3nt: TGTGCCAGCAGTCCTGGGCAGGGCAAAGCTGGAAACACCATATATTTT
CDR3aa: CASSPGQGKAGNTIYF

j_gene: TRBJ1-5
v_gene: TRBV6-1
d_gene: -
abundance: many
CDR3nt: TGTGCCAGCAGTGAAGCCGGGACGTATCAGCCCCAGCATTTT
CDR3aa: CASSEAGTYQPQHF

j_gene: TRBJ2-1
v_gene: TRBV7-9
d_gene: -
abundance: few
CDR3nt: TGTGCCAGCAGCTTAGGCTTCGGGGAGCAGTTCTTC
CDR3aa: CASSLGFGEQFF

j_gene: TRBJ1-4
v_gene: TRBV18
d_gene: -
abundance: few
CDR3nt: TGTGCCAGCTCACTAGGGGGATTTAATGAAAAACTGTTTTTT
CDR3aa: CASSLGGFNEKLFF

j_gene: TRBJ2-3
v_gene: TRBV10-1
d_gene: -
abundance: -
CDR3nt: TGCGCCATCTCTGACGGGAATACGCAGTATTTT
CDR3aa: CAISDGNTQYF

j_gene: TRBJ2-1
v_gene: TRBV6-1
d_gene: -
abundance: many
CDR3nt: TGTGCCAGCAGTGAAGCGGGGAACGAGCAGTTCTTC
CDR3aa: CASSEAGNEQFF

j_gene: TRBJ2-2
v_gene: TRBV7-9
d_gene: TRBD2
abundance: few
CDR3nt: TGTGCCAGCAGCTCCACTAGCGGACCGAGCACCGGGGAGCTGTTTTTT
CDR3aa: CASSSTSGPSTGELFF

j_gene: TRBJ1-1
v_gene: TRBV19
d_gene: TRBD1
abundance: many
CDR3nt: TGTGCCAGCGGACAGGGGGGCAACACTGAAGCTTTCTTT
CDR3aa: CASGQGGNTEAFF

j_gene: TRBJ2-2
v_gene: TRBV9
d_gene: -
abundance: few
CDR3nt: TGTGCCAGCACCGGGGTGAACACCGGGGAGCTGTTTTTT
CDR3aa: CASTGVNTGELFF

j_gene: TRBJ1-2
v_gene: TRBV10-3
d_gene: -
abundance: many
CDR3nt: TGTGCCATCAGTGAGTACCCGGGCTCCTATGGCTACACCTTC
CDR3aa: CAISEYPGSYGYTF

j_gene: TRBJ1-2
v_gene: TRBV3-1
d_gene: -
abundance: many
CDR3nt: TGTGCCAGCAGTCTTAGGACAGCAAACTATGGCTACACCTTC
CDR3aa: CASSLRTANYGYTF

j_gene: TRBJ1-1
v_gene: TRBV15
d_gene: -
abundance: -
CDR3nt: TGTGCCACCAGCAGTTTCCAGGGCTACACTGAAGCTTTCTTT
CDR3aa: CATSSFQGYTEAFF

j_gene: TRBJ2-5
v_gene: TRBV3-1
d_gene: TRBD2
abundance: few
CDR3nt: TGTGCCAGCAGCCGGGGACTAGAGACACAAGAGACCCAGTACTTC
CDR3aa: CASSRGLETQETQYF

j_gene: TRBJ2-5
v_gene: TRBV30
d_gene: -
abundance: few
CDR3nt: TGTGCCTGGAGTGTATCTTTTGGGGGAAAGACCCAGTACTTC
CDR3aa: CAWSVSFGGKTQYF

j_gene: TRBJ2-7
v_gene: TRBV29-1
d_gene: TRBD1
abundance: many
CDR3nt: TGCAGCGTTGAACCGGGACAGGGTGGGGAGCAGTACTTC
CDR3aa: CSVEPGQGGEQYF

j_gene: TRBJ2-7
v_gene: TRBV11-3
d_gene: TRBD1
abundance: many
CDR3nt: TGTGCCAGCAGCTTAGAACCGGGACAGGGGTTGTACGAGCAGTACTTC
CDR3aa: CASSLEPGQGLYEQYF

j_gene: TRBJ1-4
v_gene: TRBV6-5
d_gene: -
abundance: many
CDR3nt: TGTGCCAGCAGTTACTCGATACTGGGGGCTACTAATGAAAAACTGTTTTTT
CDR3aa: CASSYSILGATNEKLFF

j_gene: TRBJ1-5
v_gene: TRBV28
d_gene: -
abundance: many
CDR3nt: TGTGCCAGCAGTTTAGGGGGACATCAGCCCCAGCATTTT
CDR3aa: CASSLGGHQPQHF

j_gene: TRBJ2-7
v_gene: TRBV28
d_gene: TRBD2
abundance: many
CDR3nt: TGTGCCAGCAGGGGAACCGGACTAGCGGTGCCGTACGAGCAGTACTTC
CDR3aa: CASRGTGLAVPYEQYF

j_gene: TRBJ2-1
v_gene: TRBV18
d_gene: -
abundance: few
CDR3nt: TGTGCCAGCTCACCACCCGCGGGACAGAATAATGAGCAGTTCTTC
CDR3aa: CASSPPAGQNNEQFF

j_gene: TRBJ2-5
v_gene: TRBV6-1
d_gene: -
abundance: many
CDR3nt: TGTGCCAGCAGTGAAAGGTTGGAGACCCAGTACTTC
CDR3aa: CASSERLETQYF

j_gene: TRBJ2-2
v_gene: TRBV14
d_gene: -
abundance: -
CDR3nt: TGTGCCAGCAGCCAGACCGGGTTATACACTGCCGGGGAGCTGTTTTTT
CDR3aa: CASSQTGLYTAGELFF

j_gene: TRBJ1-4
v_gene: TRBV7-8
d_gene: -
abundance: many
CDR3nt: TGTGCCAGCAGCTTAGGGAGGTGGGGTAATGAAAAACTGTTTTTT
CDR3aa: CASSLGRWGNEKLFF

j_gene: TRBJ2-7
v_gene: TRBV2
d_gene: TRBD1
abundance: many
CDR3nt: TGTGCCAGCAGTTTTGTGACAGGGGATTACGAGCAGTACTTC
CDR3aa: CASSFVTGDYEQYF

j_gene: TRBJ2-4
v_gene: TRBV24-1
d_gene: TRBD1
abundance: few
CDR3nt: TGTGCCACCAGTGATCCGGGACAGCCGCGGGACATTCAGTACTTC
CDR3aa: CATSDPGQPRDIQYF

j_gene: TRBJ2-6
v_gene: TRBV6-1
d_gene: TRBD2
abundance: -
CDR3nt: TGTGCCAGCAGTCCTTCGACTAGCTTTAGCTCTGGGGCCAACGTCCCGACTTTC
CDR3aa: CASSPSTSFSSGANVPTF

j_gene: TRBJ2-7
v_gene: TRBV11-2
d_gene: -
abundance: many
CDR3nt: TGTGCCAGCAGCTTAGATCCCCCGGGGGGGAGGGGGCGCATCGAGCAGTACTTC
CDR3aa: CASSLDPPGGRGRIEQYF

j_gene: TRBJ2-3
v_gene: TRBV28
d_gene: -
abundance: many
CDR3nt: TGTGCCAGCAGTCCTCCCGGGACCCAACACGCAGATACGCAGTATTTT
CDR3aa: CASSPPGTQHADTQYF

j_gene: TRBJ2-1
v_gene: TRBV7-2
d_gene: -
abundance: many
CDR3nt: TGTGCCAGCAGCTTCGACAGTCCCTACAATGAGCAGTTCTTC
CDR3aa: CASSFDSPYNEQFF

j_gene: TRBJ1-4
v_gene: TRBV28
d_gene: TRBD1
abundance: many
CDR3nt: TGTGCCAGCAGCCCACCCGTGATTCCGGGACAGGGGGCTTCTAATGAAAAACTGTTTTTT
CDR3aa: CASSPPVIPGQGASNEKLFF

j_gene: TRBJ2-1
v_gene: TRBV7-9
d_gene: -
abundance: many
CDR3nt: TGTGCCAGCAGCCACCTGGAATCACGGCTTTACAATGAGCAGTTCTTC
CDR3aa: CASSHLESRLYNEQFF

j_gene: TRBJ2-7
v_gene: TRBV7-9
d_gene: -
abundance: -
CDR3nt: TGTGCCAGCAGCTGGCCAGGCGAGCAGTACTTC
CDR3aa: CASSWPGEQYF

j_gene: TRBJ1-5
v_gene: TRBV2
d_gene: TRBD1
abundance: few
CDR3nt: TGTGCCAGCAGTGGACAGGGAGGGTATAATAGCAATCAGCCCCAGCATTTT
CDR3aa: CASSGQGGYNSNQPQHF